Following are 20 T cell receptor beta chains from one sample sequenced in a study of T cell repertoires in cytomegalovirus infection. One entry per CDR3 protein, called by TCRdb with MiXCR from the reads. In the table there are roughly 920,000 distinct CDR3 sequences, 31% of which are singletons. For these receptors, no antigen is known. Sample: cultured CD8+ T cells from PBMCs, taken from culture after CMV antigen stimulation. Every receptor here comes from a human donor in good health (CMV status not recorded). Some clones in this sample may be carry-over from other donors' samples.

The rearrangement joins TRBV11-2 to TRBJ1-3, with D maybe TRBD1 (6 bases). The CDR3 contains 14 residues. CDR1 is SGHAT, CDR2 FQNNGV, per germline. Trimming pared 6 bases from V and 0 bases from J, leaving 9 bases between. The CDR3 nucleotides read TGTGCCAGCAGGGGACAAAGCTCTGGAAACACCATATATTTT. As protein: CASRGQSSGNTIYF. Looking up the rest from reference TRBV11-2 and TRBJ1-3 gives the full variable domain: EAGVAQSPRYKIIEKRQSVAFWCNPISGHATLYWYQQILGQGPKLLIQFQNNGVVDDSQLPKDRFSAERLKGVDSTLKIQPAKLEDSAVYLCASRGQSSGNTIYFGEGSWLTVV.

This clonotype showed up just a few times. V is TRBV27 and J is TRBJ2-7; no definite D call. The length of the CDR3 is 14 residues. In germline, CDR1 is MNHEY, CDR2 SMNVEV (reference sequence). V gave up 2 bases and J gave up 7 bases, with 15 bases separating them. The CDR3 loop is CASSLRVRWWEQYF. CDR3 bases: TGTGCCAGCAGTTTAAGAGTCCGTTGGTGGGAGCAGTACTTC.

The chain joins TRBV6-5 to TRBJ1-1; TRBD1 aligns across 7 bases. The V and J ends lost 5 bases and 3 bases, in that order; junction bases with no gene match: 12. Per germline, CDR1 MNHEY and CDR2 SVGAGI. The CDR3 length is 16 residues. The DNA of the CDR3 is TGTGCCAGCAGTCCCCAATCGACAGGGAGAGACACTGAAGCTTTCTTT. It encodes CASSPQSTGRDTEAFF.

This clonotype was picked up a small number of times. The V gene is TRBV6-6, the J gene TRBJ2-1, with 9 bases matching TRBD1. The ends lost 6 bases at V and 5 bases at J; junction bases unmatched: 8. The CDR3 runs 15 residues. Germline loops: CDR1 MNHNY, CDR2 SVGAGI (reference sequence). The CDR3 region is CASSDDRGLHNEQFF. The DNA of the CDR3 is TGTGCCAGCAGCGACGACAGGGGGTTACACAATGAGCAGTTCTTC.

This clonotype has a count of ten or more. This chain links TRBV7-2 with TRBJ2-3; D is possibly TRBD1 (5 bases). The germline gives CDR1 SGHTA, CDR2 FQGNSA. V shed 3 bases and J shed 2 bases, with 9 bases lying between them. The CDR3 contains 14 residues. The chain's CDR3 is CASSFSGPTDTQYF. The DNA of the CDR3 is TGTGCCAGCAGCTTTTCAGGGCCCACAGATACGCAGTATTTT. The variable domain in full, with the rest retrieved from reference TRBV7-2 and TRBJ2-3, is GAGVSQSPSNKVTEKGKDVELRCDPISGHTALYWYRQSLGQGLEFLIYFQGNSAPDKSGLPSDRFSAERTGGSVSTLTIQRTQQEDSAVYLCASSFSGPTDTQYFGPGTRLTVL.

This clonotype was counted ten times or more. The chain recombines TRBV7-2 with TRBJ2-1, with 8 bases identical to TRBD2. V dropped 5 bases and J dropped 8; count of bases not matched to a gene: 11. CDR3 length: 15 amino acids. The V gene's germline CDR1 is SGHTA and CDR2 FQGNSA. The CDR3 is CASSHPETSEYEQFF. DNA of the CDR3: TGTGCCAGCAGCCATCCCGAGACTAGCGAATATGAGCAGTTCTTC.

The V and J genes are TRBV11-2 and TRBJ2-5; D possibly corresponds to TRBD1 (6 bases). V shed 5 bases and J shed 5 bases, with 18 bases lying between them. CDR1 SGHAT and CDR2 FQNNGV come from the germline V gene. The CDR3 runs to 15 residues. In nucleotides, the CDR3 is TGTGCCAGCAGCCCCCGACAGGTGACCCAGGAGACCCAGTACTTC. Protein sequence: CASSPRQVTQETQYF.

This clonotype occurred a few times. This rearrangement joins TRBV27 to TRBJ1-5; D is uncertain. Germline loops: CDR1 MNHEY, CDR2 SMNVEV (reference sequence). This CDR3 has 15 residues. Trimming took off 6 bases at V and 0 bases at J, with 12 bases between the two ends. The CDR3 region is CASRTGMYSNQPQHF. The CDR3 bases are TGTGCCAGCAGGACCGGGATGTATAGCAATCAGCCCCAGCATTTT.

Many counts were recorded for this clonotype. The chain recombines TRBV11-3 with TRBJ2-3; D uncertain. Deletions cut 7 bases from V and 0 bases from J, with 5 bases between. The CDR3 is made up of 12 amino acids. Looked up from germline, CDR1 is SGHNT and CDR2 is YENEEA. CDR3 loop: CASKGSTDTQYF. Written as DNA, the CDR3 is TGTGCCAGCAAGGGAAGCACAGATACGCAGTATTTT. Together with reference TRBV11-3 and TRBJ2-3, the CDR3 gives the full variable domain: EAGVVQSPRYKIIEKKQPVAFWCNPISGHNTLYWYLQNLGQGPELLIRYENEEAVDDSQLPKDRFSAERLKGVDSTLKIQPAELGDSAVYLCASKGSTDTQYFGPGTRLTVL.

Turning to this clonotype: This sequence may be a read error, since a much larger clone differs from it by one base. This chain connects TRBV7-2 to TRBJ2-5; TRBD1 matches 9 bases. The CDR3 consists of 15 residues. CDR1 SGHTA and CDR2 FQGNSA come from the germline V gene. V shed 2 bases, J shed 5 bases, and the junction held 6 bases outside the gene matches. CDR3 amino acids: CASSLMGQGGETQYF. As DNA, the CDR3 is TGTGCCAGCAGCTTAATGGGACAGGGAGGGGAGACCCAGTACTTC. The whole variable domain, remainder taken from reference TRBV7-2 and TRBJ2-5, is GAGVSQSPSNKVTEKGKDVELRCDPISGHTALYWYRQSLGQGLEFLIYFQGNSAPDKSGLPSDRFSAERTGGSVSTLTIQRTQQEDSAVYLCASSLMGQGGETQYFGPGTRLLVL.

This clonotype occurred many times. The chain carries TRBV7-8 and TRBJ1-4; 7 positions agree with TRBD1. Germline V gives CDR1 SGHVS, CDR2 FQNEAQ. The CDR3 contains 14 residues. The V gene end was trimmed by 5 bases and the J gene end by 8 bases; junction bases not matched to a gene: 8. The CDR3 coding sequence is TGTGCCAGCAGCCCTCGACAGGGACGCGAAAAACTGTTTTTT. Translating it yields CASSPRQGREKLFF.

The CDR3 is CASSLDSVVGGAYEQYF. The DNA of the CDR3 is TGTGCCAGCAGCTTAGATTCGGTGGTGGGGGGGGCCTACGAGCAGTACTTC. The chain employs TRBV7-9 and TRBJ2-7; 7 bases agree with TRBD2. CDR3 length: 17 residues. Losses at the gene ends were 1 base for V and 2 bases for J; bases not matched to a gene: 11. Germline CDR1 and CDR2: SEHNR and FQNEAQ (reference sequence). The full variable domain, with the rest looked up from reference TRBV7-9 and TRBJ2-7, is DTGVSQNPRHKITKRGQNVTFRCDPISEHNRLYWYRQTLGQGPEFLTYFQNEAQLEKSRLLSDRFSAERPKGSFSTLEIQRTEQGDSAMYLCASSLDSVVGGAYEQYFGPGTRLTVT.

V and J are TRBV12-3 or TRBV12-4 and TRBJ1-1; D is possibly TRBD1 (6 bases). This CDR3 region has 16 residues. Trimming cost V 3 bases and J 0 bases, with 14 bases left between them. In DNA form, the CDR3 reads TGTGCCAGCAGTTTCGAGAGGGGGAGCCTGAACACTGAAGCTTTCTTT. It codes for CASSFERGSLNTEAFF.

The chain recombines TRBV6-6 with TRBJ1-6; 8 nucleotides align to TRBD1. The CDR3 loop spans 17 amino acids. Germline CDR1 reads MNHNY; CDR2 reads SVGAGI (reference sequence). Unmatched junction bases numbered 11, after V lost 5 bases and J lost 5 bases. The CDR3 DNA reads as TGTGCCAGCAGTACCTCGGACAGGGTTCGAGATAATTCACCCCTCCACTTT. Its protein product is CASSTSDRVRDNSPLHF.

A few counts support this clonotype. The chain employs TRBV7-3 and TRBJ2-2; 11 bases fit TRBD1. The germline CDR1 and CDR2 sequences are SGHTA and FQGTGA. V gave up 8 bases and J gave up 4 bases; unmatched junction bases: 0. This CDR3 contains 13 residues. CDR3 in amino acids: CASGTGGTGELFF. In DNA, the CDR3 is TGTGCCAGCGGGACAGGGGGCACCGGGGAGCTGTTTTTT. Full variable domain (outside the CDR3, taken from reference TRBV7-3 and TRBJ2-2): GAGVSQTPSNKVTEKGKYVELRCDPISGHTALYWYRQSLGQGPEFLIYFQGTGAADDSGLPNDRFFAVRPEGSVSTLKIQRTERGDSAVYLCASGTGGTGELFFGEGSRLTVL.

This clonotype was observed a handful of times. The genes are TRBV5-4 and TRBJ1-1; D is ambiguous. CDR3 length equals 16 residues. In germline, CDR1 is SGHNT, CDR2 YYREEE (reference sequence). V was trimmed by 0 bases and J by 0 bases, leaving 12 bases between them. The CDR3 DNA is TGTGCCAGCAGCTTGGACGGAGCCCCTTTGAACACTGAAGCTTTCTTT. This encodes CASSLDGAPLNTEAFF. Supplemented by reference TRBV5-4 and TRBJ1-1, the full variable domain reads ETGVTQSPTHLIKTRGQQVTLRCSSQSGHNTVSWYQQALGQGPQFIFQYYREEENGRGNFPPRFSGLQFPNYSSELNVNALELDDSALYLCASSLDGAPLNTEAFFGQGTRLTVV.

The rearrangement links TRBV12-3 or TRBV12-4 to TRBJ1-1, with D unclear. Trimming stripped 8 bases from V and 12 bases from J, with 25 bases between. The CDR3 covers 14 residues. In DNA form, the CDR3 reads TGTGCCAGCGGTCCCCGCCCCAAGGCATACCCGACTTTCTTT. This codes for CASGPRPKAYPTFF.

This clonotype appeared a few times. CDR3: CASMRTSGAYNEQFF. CDR3 nucleotide sequence: TGTGCCAGCATGCGGACTAGCGGGGCCTACAATGAGCAGTTCTTC. The chain links TRBV9 to TRBJ2-1, with 12 bases that match TRBD2. From germline, CDR1 is SGDLS and CDR2 YYNGEE. V lost 6 bases and J lost 2; bases outside the gene matches: 3. The CDR3 spans 15 residues.

This clonotype was observed at least ten times. The J gene is TRBJ1-1, the V gene TRBV6-2 or TRBV6-3; no firm D call. Germline-derived CDR1 and CDR2 are MNHEY and SVGEGT. The CDR3 length is 14 residues. Trimming took off 0 bases at V and 1 base at J, with 6 bases between the two ends. The CDR3 here is CASSYSSRNTEAFF. CDR3 nucleotide sequence: TGTGCCAGCAGTTACTCCTCACGGAACACTGAAGCTTTCTTT.

Only a few counts were recorded for this clonotype. The chain uses TRBV12-3 or TRBV12-4 and TRBJ2-5, with 8 bases fitting TRBD2. The length of the CDR3 is 16 residues. The V and J ends lost 5 bases and 5 bases, in that order; junction bases with no gene match: 13. CDR3 sequence: CASSPRLASPGETQYF. CDR3 DNA sequence: TGTGCCAGCAGTCCTCGACTAGCGTCACCGGGGGAGACCCAGTACTTC.